The rows below give T cell receptor beta chains drawn from one sample of a study of response to subunit inactivated influenza vaccine. TCRdb redid the calling of the RT-PCR reads with MiXCR, one entry per CDR3 protein. There are 630,000 or so distinct CDR3 sequences in the sample; roughly 14% occur only once, and roughly 10% lies in the top ten. Here the sequenced sample was PBMCs from blood, taken roughly 13 days after vaccination. All receptors come from a man aged 50-59 years who received an inactivated influenza vaccine. Each CDR3 is given with its conserved first and last residue. A D gene is named only where the DNA matches it firmly. Only part of the rows carry a size: once, few, many, or a class if the clone is expanded.

j_call: TRBJ2-1
d_call: .
clone_size: many
v_call: TRBV24-1
cdr3_nt: TGTGCCACCAGTGAGTCCGGGCAAATTCGGAATGAGCAGTTCTTC
cdr3_aa: CATSESGQIRNEQFF

j_call: TRBJ2-7
d_call: TRBD1
clone_size: .
v_call: TRBV20-1
cdr3_nt: TGCAGTGCTACGGTTCCGGGACAGACCTACGAGCAGTACTTC
cdr3_aa: CSATVPGQTYEQYF

j_call: TRBJ2-1
d_call: .
clone_size: few
v_call: TRBV5-1
cdr3_nt: TGCGCCAGCAGCCCCGGGACATCGGACATCAATGAGCAGTTCTTC
cdr3_aa: CASSPGTSDINEQFF

j_call: TRBJ2-1
d_call: TRBD2
clone_size: few
v_call: TRBV6-1
cdr3_nt: TGTGCCAGCAGGACGGTAGCGGGGGCCATATACAATGAGCAGTTCTTC
cdr3_aa: CASRTVAGAIYNEQFF

j_call: TRBJ2-7
d_call: TRBD2
clone_size: many
v_call: TRBV4-3
cdr3_nt: TGCGCCAGCAGCCAAGACCTAGCTAGCGGAGCCTACGAGCAGTACTTC
cdr3_aa: CASSQDLASGAYEQYF

j_call: TRBJ2-3
d_call: TRBD1
clone_size: .
v_call: TRBV3-1
cdr3_nt: TGTGCCAGCAGCCGCTGGGACAGGGGGCGATCAGATACGCAGTATTTT
cdr3_aa: CASSRWDRGRSDTQYF

j_call: TRBJ1-5
d_call: .
clone_size: few
v_call: TRBV11-2
cdr3_nt: TGTGCCAGCAGCTTAGCAGGGGCATTGGGCAATCAGCCCCAGCATTTT
cdr3_aa: CASSLAGALGNQPQHF

j_call: TRBJ2-2
d_call: .
clone_size: .
v_call: TRBV12-3/TRBV12-4
cdr3_nt: TGTGCCAGCAGTAAGGACGGCTACACCGGGGAGCTGTTTTTT
cdr3_aa: CASSKDGYTGELFF

j_call: TRBJ2-1
d_call: TRBD2
clone_size: .
v_call: TRBV7-2
cdr3_nt: TGTGCCAGCAGCCGCCGACTAGCGGGGGCCAATGAGCAGTTCTTC
cdr3_aa: CASSRRLAGANEQFF

j_call: TRBJ2-1
d_call: .
clone_size: few
v_call: TRBV27
cdr3_nt: TGTGCCAGCAGTTTTGGTACAGAAAGGGTACGAAAGTCCTACAATGAGCAGTTCTTC
cdr3_aa: CASSFGTERVRKSYNEQFF

j_call: TRBJ2-5
d_call: .
clone_size: .
v_call: TRBV7-9
cdr3_nt: TGTGCCAGCGCTTATTCGGGGACCCAGTACTTC
cdr3_aa: CASAYSGTQYF

j_call: TRBJ2-3
d_call: .
clone_size: many
v_call: TRBV18
cdr3_nt: TGTGCCAGCTCACCATTTCCGGCCGTCACAGATACGCAGTATTTT
cdr3_aa: CASSPFPAVTDTQYF

j_call: TRBJ2-3
d_call: .
clone_size: .
v_call: TRBV4-2
cdr3_nt: TGTGCCAGCAGCCAAGCTATCCAAGGCGGAGATACGCAGTATTTT
cdr3_aa: CASSQAIQGGDTQYF

j_call: TRBJ2-1
d_call: TRBD2
clone_size: many
v_call: TRBV20-1
cdr3_nt: TGCAGTGCTTCGATAGCGGGGGGGAGTAATGAGCAGTTCTTC
cdr3_aa: CSASIAGGSNEQFF

j_call: TRBJ2-5
d_call: .
clone_size: .
v_call: TRBV20-1
cdr3_nt: TGCAGTGCTAGACGGGGCCCGGAGGGAACCCAGTACTTC
cdr3_aa: CSARRGPEGTQYF

j_call: TRBJ1-1
d_call: TRBD1
clone_size: few
v_call: TRBV6-4
cdr3_nt: TGTGCCAGCACCCCGACAGGGTTAATGTTTGGTAGCACTGAAGCTTTCTTT
cdr3_aa: CASTPTGLMFGSTEAFF

j_call: TRBJ2-1
d_call: TRBD2
clone_size: .
v_call: TRBV18
cdr3_nt: TGTGCCAGCTCACTCCTCGGGGCTAGCGGGGGGCCTACCTACAATGAGCAGTTCTTC
cdr3_aa: CASSLLGASGGPTYNEQFF

j_call: TRBJ2-5
d_call: .
clone_size: once
v_call: TRBV25-1
cdr3_nt: TGTGCCAGCAGTCCTCACCTAACAGAAAAAGAGATCCAGTACTTC
cdr3_aa: CASSPHLTEKEIQYF

j_call: TRBJ2-1
d_call: TRBD2
clone_size: few
v_call: TRBV19
cdr3_nt: TGTGCCAGTAGCGGGACTAGCGGGAGGGCCTCCTACAATGAGCAGTTCTTC
cdr3_aa: CASSGTSGRASYNEQFF

j_call: TRBJ2-3
d_call: .
clone_size: few
v_call: TRBV5-1
cdr3_nt: TGCGCCAGCAGCCCGCGCGTCGGCCCTATGACAGATACGCAGTATTTT
cdr3_aa: CASSPRVGPMTDTQYF

j_call: TRBJ1-1
d_call: .
clone_size: few
v_call: TRBV9
cdr3_nt: TGTGCCAGCAGCCCCCGCAGGGGAAAATCCACTGAAGCTTTCTTT
cdr3_aa: CASSPRRGKSTEAFF

j_call: TRBJ2-7
d_call: .
clone_size: many
v_call: TRBV3-1
cdr3_nt: TGTGCCAGCAGCCAAGATTTACGGATGGCTGGGGGGCAGTACTTC
cdr3_aa: CASSQDLRMAGGQYF

j_call: TRBJ2-3
d_call: .
clone_size: many
v_call: TRBV3-1
cdr3_nt: TGTGCCAGCAGCCAAGGACCAAAGGGGTATTTT
cdr3_aa: CASSQGPKGYF

j_call: TRBJ2-7
d_call: TRBD2
clone_size: few
v_call: TRBV20-1
cdr3_nt: TGCAGTGCTAGAGCCGGGACTAGCTATGAGCAGTACTTC
cdr3_aa: CSARAGTSYEQYF

j_call: TRBJ1-6
d_call: .
clone_size: few
v_call: TRBV6-1
cdr3_nt: TGTGCCAGCCTCCCGGGGGCAGGCTTGGTGGCCCCCCTCCACTTT
cdr3_aa: CASLPGAGLVAPLHF

j_call: TRBJ1-5
d_call: TRBD1
clone_size: once
v_call: TRBV19
cdr3_nt: TGTGCCAGTAGTATAACCAGGGACAGGGGCAATCAGCCCCAGCATTTT
cdr3_aa: CASSITRDRGNQPQHF

j_call: TRBJ2-7
d_call: .
clone_size: few
v_call: TRBV24-1
cdr3_nt: TGTGCCACCAGTGATTTTAAGACGGACTTGCGCCACGAGCAGTACTTC
cdr3_aa: CATSDFKTDLRHEQYF

j_call: TRBJ2-7
d_call: .
clone_size: few
v_call: TRBV5-6
cdr3_nt: TGTGCCAGCAGTTTGAGCCAGGGGTCCTACGAGCAGTACTTC
cdr3_aa: CASSLSQGSYEQYF

j_call: TRBJ1-2
d_call: .
clone_size: .
v_call: TRBV6-1
cdr3_nt: TGTGCCAGCAGTGTCCACGGACGGGACTATGGCTACACCTTC
cdr3_aa: CASSVHGRDYGYTF

j_call: TRBJ1-2
d_call: TRBD1
clone_size: many
v_call: TRBV7-9
cdr3_nt: TGTGCCAGCAGCTTAGAGTTGGGACAGAATTATGGCTACACCTTC
cdr3_aa: CASSLELGQNYGYTF

j_call: TRBJ1-4
d_call: .
clone_size: .
v_call: TRBV7-9
cdr3_nt: TGTGCCAGCAGCTCCGGGATTGGAGGTGAAAAACTGTTTTTT
cdr3_aa: CASSSGIGGEKLFF

j_call: TRBJ1-1
d_call: .
clone_size: .
v_call: TRBV7-2
cdr3_nt: TGTGCCAGCCAGTTGGCAGAGAACACTGAAGCTTTCTTT
cdr3_aa: CASQLAENTEAFF

j_call: TRBJ1-5
d_call: .
clone_size: many
v_call: TRBV28
cdr3_nt: TGTGCCAGCAGTCTCAGGGTGACCAATCAGCCCCAGCATTTT
cdr3_aa: CASSLRVTNQPQHF

j_call: TRBJ1-5
d_call: .
clone_size: .
v_call: TRBV12-3/TRBV12-4
cdr3_nt: TGTGCCATCGCCAGTGGAAATAGCAATCAGCCCCAGCATTTT
cdr3_aa: CAIASGNSNQPQHF

j_call: TRBJ1-2
d_call: .
clone_size: .
v_call: TRBV20-1
cdr3_nt: TGCAGTGCGACGGGGGGATATGGCTACACCTTC
cdr3_aa: CSATGGYGYTF

j_call: TRBJ1-1
d_call: TRBD1
clone_size: many
v_call: TRBV29-1
cdr3_nt: TGCATCGGGAGGGGGCGCGACACTGAAGCTTTCTTT
cdr3_aa: CIGRGRDTEAFF

j_call: TRBJ2-4
d_call: TRBD2
clone_size: few
v_call: TRBV20-1
cdr3_nt: TGCAGTGCTCCGCAAGCGGGAGGCCCGAGTCTAGCCAAAAACATTCAGTACTTC
cdr3_aa: CSAPQAGGPSLAKNIQYF

j_call: TRBJ2-5
d_call: .
clone_size: few
v_call: TRBV5-6
cdr3_nt: TGTGCCAGCAGCGCTCGGGGGAAAGAGACCCAGTACTTC
cdr3_aa: CASSARGKETQYF

j_call: TRBJ1-2
d_call: .
clone_size: .
v_call: TRBV6-5
cdr3_nt: TGTGCCAGCAGTTACTCGCCAGTCGTATCCTATGGCTACACCTTC
cdr3_aa: CASSYSPVVSYGYTF

j_call: TRBJ2-5
d_call: .
clone_size: .
v_call: TRBV20-1
cdr3_nt: TGCAGTGCTAGAGATCGGGCGCCGCAAGAGACCCAGTACTTC
cdr3_aa: CSARDRAPQETQYF

j_call: TRBJ1-1
d_call: .
clone_size: many
v_call: TRBV7-9
cdr3_nt: TGTGCCAGCAGCTGGGAGAACACTGAAGCTTTCTTT
cdr3_aa: CASSWENTEAFF

j_call: TRBJ2-7
d_call: .
clone_size: .
v_call: TRBV5-6
cdr3_nt: TGTGCCAGCAGCTTGGGACGGAACTCCTACGAGCAGTACTTC
cdr3_aa: CASSLGRNSYEQYF

j_call: TRBJ2-7
d_call: .
clone_size: many
v_call: TRBV28
cdr3_nt: TGTGCCAGCACCCTAATGGGAGCCAACTACGAGCAGTACTTC
cdr3_aa: CASTLMGANYEQYF

j_call: TRBJ2-1
d_call: TRBD2
clone_size: .
v_call: TRBV29-1
cdr3_nt: TGCAGCGGTATGTCCGGGACTACGTTATACAATGAGCAGTTCTTC
cdr3_aa: CSGMSGTTLYNEQFF